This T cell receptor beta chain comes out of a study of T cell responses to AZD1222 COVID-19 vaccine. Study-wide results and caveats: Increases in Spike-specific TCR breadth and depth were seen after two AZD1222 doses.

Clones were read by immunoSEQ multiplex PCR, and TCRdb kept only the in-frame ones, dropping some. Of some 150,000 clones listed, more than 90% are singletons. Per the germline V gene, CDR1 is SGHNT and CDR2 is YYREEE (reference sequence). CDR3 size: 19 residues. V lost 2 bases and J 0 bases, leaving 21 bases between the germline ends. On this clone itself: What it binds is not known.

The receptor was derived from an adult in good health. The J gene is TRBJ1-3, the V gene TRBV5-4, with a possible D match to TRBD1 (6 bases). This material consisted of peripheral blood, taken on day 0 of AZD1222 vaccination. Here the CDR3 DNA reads TGTGCCAGCAGCTTTTTGCGCCCAGGGGCCGCCGACTCTGGAAACACCATATATTTT. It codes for CASSFLRPGAADSGNTIYF.